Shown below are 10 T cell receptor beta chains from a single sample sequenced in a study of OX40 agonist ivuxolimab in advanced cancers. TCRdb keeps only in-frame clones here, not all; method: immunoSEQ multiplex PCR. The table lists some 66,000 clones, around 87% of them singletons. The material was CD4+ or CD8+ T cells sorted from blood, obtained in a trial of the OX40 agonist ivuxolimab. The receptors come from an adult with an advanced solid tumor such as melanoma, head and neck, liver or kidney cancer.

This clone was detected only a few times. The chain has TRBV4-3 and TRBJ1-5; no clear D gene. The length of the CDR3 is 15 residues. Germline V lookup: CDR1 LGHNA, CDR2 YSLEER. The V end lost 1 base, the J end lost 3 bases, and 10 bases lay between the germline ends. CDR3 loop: CASSQGLADNQPQHF. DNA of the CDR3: TGCGCCAGCAGCCAAGGTCTCGCAGACAATCAGCCCCAGCATTTT.

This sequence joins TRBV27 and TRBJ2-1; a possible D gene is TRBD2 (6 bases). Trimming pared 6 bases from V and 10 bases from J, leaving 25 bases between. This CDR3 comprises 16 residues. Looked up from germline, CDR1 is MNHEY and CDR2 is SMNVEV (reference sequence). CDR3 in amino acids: CASRQTGTGLFGEQFF. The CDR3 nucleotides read TGTGCCAGCAGGCAAACCGGGACTGGGCTGTTCGGCGAGCAGTTCTTC.

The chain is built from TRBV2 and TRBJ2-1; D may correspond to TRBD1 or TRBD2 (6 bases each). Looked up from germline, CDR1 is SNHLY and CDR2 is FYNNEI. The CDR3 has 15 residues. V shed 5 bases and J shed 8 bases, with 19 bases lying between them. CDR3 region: CASSPPGGGFDEQFF. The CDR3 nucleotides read TGTGCCAGCAGTCCACCTGGAGGGGGGTTCGATGAGCAGTTCTTC.

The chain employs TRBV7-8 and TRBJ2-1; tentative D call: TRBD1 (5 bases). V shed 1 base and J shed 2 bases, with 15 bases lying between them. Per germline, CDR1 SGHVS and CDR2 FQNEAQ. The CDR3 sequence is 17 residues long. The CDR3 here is CASSLGKSGNPYNEQFF. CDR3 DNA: TGTGCCAGCAGCTTAGGTAAATCAGGGAACCCCTACAATGAGCAGTTCTTC.

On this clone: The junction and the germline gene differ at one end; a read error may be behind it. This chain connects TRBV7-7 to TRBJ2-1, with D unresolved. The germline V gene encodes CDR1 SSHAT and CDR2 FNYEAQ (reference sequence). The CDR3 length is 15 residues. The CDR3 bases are TGTGCTAGCAGCTTACAGCCCAGCTCCTACAATGAGCAGTTCTTC. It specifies CASSLQPSSYNEQFF.

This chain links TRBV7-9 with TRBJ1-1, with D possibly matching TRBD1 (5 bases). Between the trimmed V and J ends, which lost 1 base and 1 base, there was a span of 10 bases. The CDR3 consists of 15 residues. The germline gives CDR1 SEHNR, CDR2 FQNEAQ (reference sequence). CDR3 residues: CASSLVGPGNTEAFF. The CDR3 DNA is TGTGCCAGCAGCTTAGTGGGGCCGGGGAACACTGAAGCTTTCTTT.

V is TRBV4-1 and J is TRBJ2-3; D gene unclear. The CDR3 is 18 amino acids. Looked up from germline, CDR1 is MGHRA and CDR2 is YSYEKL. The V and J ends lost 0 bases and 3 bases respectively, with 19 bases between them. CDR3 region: CASSQDQVIQTLTDTQYF. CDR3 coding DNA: TGCGCCAGCAGCCAAGATCAAGTTATACAGACACTTACAGATACGCAGTATTTT.

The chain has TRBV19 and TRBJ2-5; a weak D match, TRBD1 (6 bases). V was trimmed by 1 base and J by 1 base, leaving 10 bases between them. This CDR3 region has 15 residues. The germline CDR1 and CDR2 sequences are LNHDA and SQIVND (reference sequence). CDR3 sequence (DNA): TGTGCCAGTAGTATAGCCAGGGGAATCCAAGAGACCCAGTACTTC. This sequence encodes CASSIARGIQETQYF.

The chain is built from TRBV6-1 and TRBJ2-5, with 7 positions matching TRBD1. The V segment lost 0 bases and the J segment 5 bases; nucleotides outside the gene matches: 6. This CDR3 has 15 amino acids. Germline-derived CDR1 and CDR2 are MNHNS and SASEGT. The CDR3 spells CASSEAYGRGETQYF. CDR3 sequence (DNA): TGTGCCAGCAGTGAAGCTTATGGCAGGGGGGAGACCCAGTACTTC.

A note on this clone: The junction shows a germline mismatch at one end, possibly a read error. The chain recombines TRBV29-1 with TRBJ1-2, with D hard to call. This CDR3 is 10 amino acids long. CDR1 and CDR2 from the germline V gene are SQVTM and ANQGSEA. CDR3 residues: CSVEDLGHIF. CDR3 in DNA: TGCAGCGTTGAAGATCTTGGGCACATCTTC. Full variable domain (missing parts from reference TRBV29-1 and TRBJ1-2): SAVISQKPSRDICQRGTSLTIQCQVDSQVTMMFWYRQQPGQSLTLIATANQGSEATYESGFVIDKFPISRPNLTFSTLTVSNMSPEDSSIYLCSVEDLGHIFGSGTRLTVV.